This TCR beta chain was observed in a study of T-cell reconstitution after alpha-beta-depleted transplantation in children. Worth noting for this clonotype: Its antigen remains unidentified.

Study-level points and caveats: Reportedly, roughly two months post-transplant, alpha-beta T cells arose from several hundred expanded graft clones. T cells produced anew were the main source of T-cell counts and diversity one year after transplant.

CDR3 size: 14 residues. V was pared by 3 bases and J by 0 bases, with 9 bases between. Per germline, CDR1 DFQATT and CDR2 SNEGSKA (reference sequence). The TCRbeta library incorporated unique molecular identifiers. Via MiXCR, TCRdb re-called the PCR reads, giving one row per CDR3 protein. This table has 530,000 or so distinct CDR3 sequences, roughly 30% appearing once. The V and J genes are TRBV20-1 and TRBJ2-1, with D uncertain. This TCR came from a boy in the first two years of life with Wiskott-Aldrich syndrome, due to receive a stem cell transplant. This specimen consisted of PBMCs, obtained before TCRalphabeta/CD19-depleted stem cell transplant. DNA of the CDR3: TGCAGTGCTAGCCGAGCTACCTCCTACAATGAGCAGTTCTTC. This codes for CSASRATSYNEQFF.